These 25 T cell receptor beta chains were sequenced from one sample in a study of vaccination and CD4 T cells after COVID-19. Specified treatment: approximately 9-day PBMC culture with coronavirus spike peptide pools or control peptides (ViraFEST assay). The Oncomine TCR Beta short-read assay sequenced DNA from cultured CD4+ T cells. MiXCR was run by TCRdb on the PCR reads, yielding one entry per CDR3 protein. Of over 9,000 distinct CDR3 sequences listed, over 20% are singletons. These TCRs are of unknown antigen specificity. The source was CD4+ T cells from blood, cultured in vitro, collected after SARS-CoV-2 vaccination. These TCRs come from a human donor who had recovered from COVID-19.

The sample holds a few counts of this clonotype. The J gene is TRBJ2-7, the V gene TRBV27; 10 positions agree with TRBD1. Germline lookup yields CDR1 MNHEY and CDR2 SMNVEV (reference sequence). CDR3 length equals 17 residues. V lost 5 bases to trimming and J lost 0 bases; unmatched junction nucleotides: 10. The CDR3 bases are TGTGCCAGCAGTACAAGACAGGGGGCTATCACCTCCTACGAGCAGTACTTC. It is translated as CASSTRQGAITSYEQYF.

The CDR3 coding sequence is TGTGCCAGCAGTTACCCAGGCGGGACACCCAATCAGCCCCAGCATTTT. Residues: CASSYPGGTPNQPQHF. The chain links TRBV6-5 to TRBJ1-5, with a possible D match to TRBD1 (6 bases). The CDR3 sequence is 16 residues long. V was clipped by 2 bases and J by 3 bases, with 14 bases between them. Germline assignment: CDR1 MNHEY and CDR2 SVGAGI.

V and J are TRBV6-1 and TRBJ2-7; tentative D call: TRBD1 (7 bases). Germline loops: CDR1 MNHNS, CDR2 SASEGT. The V gene lost 8 bases and the J gene lost 7 bases, with 24 bases spanning the gap. The CDR3 totals 15 residues. The CDR3 sequence is CASVPKTGVGGEQYF. The CDR3 DNA is TGTGCCAGCGTTCCGAAAACAGGGGTTGGGGGGGAGCAGTACTTC.

This clonotype was seen only a few times. The gene calls are TRBV6-2 or TRBV6-3 and TRBJ1-5; 7 bases are shared with TRBD1. The J segment lost 1 base and the V segment lost 7 bases, leaving 7 bases of the junction unmatched. The CDR3 runs 15 residues. CDR1 is MNHEY, CDR2 SVGEGT, per germline. The CDR3 region has the DNA TGTGCCAGCACCGACAGGGAGGGCAGCAATCAGCCCCAGCATTTT. This encodes CASTDREGSNQPQHF.

This clonotype is medium-sized (0.01 to 0.1%) by share. This chain uses TRBV7-2 with TRBJ2-5; 8 positions agree with TRBD1. The CDR3 covers 15 residues. With 6 bases clipped from V and 4 bases from J, the junction kept 10 bases outside the gene matches. CDR1 and CDR2 (germline): SGHTA, FQGNSA. CDR3 coding DNA: TGTGCCAGCAGTCAAAATCAGGGGGCGTCAGAGACCCAGTACTTC. Its translation: CASSQNQGASETQYF. Combining the CDR3 with reference TRBV7-2 and TRBJ2-5 gives the whole variable domain GAGVSQSPSNKVTEKGKDVELRCDPISGHTALYWYRQSLGQGLEFLIYFQGNSAPDKSGLPSDRFSAERTGGSVSTLTIQRTQQEDSAVYLCASSQNQGASETQYFGPGTRLLVL.

V and J are TRBV18 and TRBJ2-5; TRBD1 matches 7 bases. The CDR3 runs 14 residues. V trimming: 3 bases; J trimming: 1 base; junction bases outside the gene matches: 2. Per the germline V gene, CDR1 is KGHSH and CDR2 is LQKENI. CDR3 in amino acids: CASSPRDSQETQYF. As DNA, the CDR3 is TGTGCCAGCTCACCGAGGGACAGCCAAGAGACCCAGTACTTC.

The CDR3 DNA reads TGCGCCAGCAGCCAAGGGGGTACTGGGGCCAACGTCCTGACTTTC. Translated: CASSQGGTGANVLTF. V and J are TRBV10-1 and TRBJ2-6; TRBD1 might be the D (6 bases). V lost 6 bases to trimming and J lost 2 bases, with 11 bases between them. This CDR3 comprises 15 residues. The germline gives CDR1 WNHNN, CDR2 SYGVQD (reference sequence).

This clonotype was found a few times. This rearrangement joins TRBV20-1 to TRBJ1-1; perhaps TRBD1 as D (5 bases). This CDR3 is built from 12 residues. Germline CDR1 DFQATT, CDR2 SNEGSKA (reference sequence). Trimming took 3 bases from V and 5 from J, leaving 10 bases between them. The CDR3 DNA follows: TGCAGTGCTAGGCGCCAGGGAACTGAAGCTTTCTTT. Translated, it gives CSARRQGTEAFF.

The chain carries TRBV5-1 and TRBJ2-2; D assignment may be TRBD1 or TRBD2 (6 bases each). The CDR3 length is 14 residues. V lost 2 bases and J 5 bases, leaving 10 bases between the germline ends. Germline V gene sequence: CDR1 SGHRS, CDR2 YFSETQ. The DNA for the CDR3 is TGCGCCAGCAGCTTCCAGGGGAGGACCGGGGAGCTGTTTTTT. Amino acids: CASSFQGRTGELFF.

The chain links TRBV2 to TRBJ1-5; TRBD1 is a possible D gene (6 bases). Germline V gene lookup returns CDR1 SNHLY and CDR2 FYNNEI. The CDR3 covers 16 residues. With 7 bases removed from V and 7 bases from J, the gap between germline ends came to 23 bases. The CDR3 DNA follows: TGTGCCAGCACCAAGGCCGCGGGGGGGCCGAAACAGCCCCAGCATTTT. It yields the protein CASTKAAGGPKQPQHF.

This clonotype was found a few times. The rearrangement uses TRBV6-4 and TRBJ2-1; 13 bases match TRBD2. The CDR3 has 14 residues. Germline CDR1 is MRHNA and CDR2 is SNTAGT. Germline trimming cut 7 bases from V and 6 bases from J; bases unmatched to any gene: 3. CDR3 region: CASTRTSGSNEQFF. CDR3 DNA sequence: TGTGCCAGCACCAGGACTAGCGGGAGCAATGAGCAGTTCTTC.

The rearrangement uses TRBV29-1 and TRBJ2-3; TRBD2 aligns across 11 bases. There are 16 residues in the CDR3. J gave up 6 bases and V 3 bases, and 11 bases lay outside the gene matches. Germline CDR1 reads SQVTM; CDR2 reads ANQGSEA. The CDR3 nucleotides read TGCAGCGTTGAGGGGGTTACTAGCGGGAGAGGTGATACGCAGTATTTT. It encodes CSVEGVTSGRGDTQYF.

This clonotype was picked up a small number of times. The chain is built from TRBV19 and TRBJ1-2; D is unclear. Germline V gene lookup returns CDR1 LNHDA and CDR2 SQIVND (reference sequence). The ends were cut back, 5 bases at V and 8 bases at J, with 9 bases in the middle. This CDR3 contains 11 residues. Written as DNA, the CDR3 is TGTGCCAGTAGTGGGCCCCTGGGCTACACCTTC. Protein sequence: CASSGPLGYTF.

As concerns this clonotype: A read error may be the cause here, since a much bigger clone is one base away. The V and J genes are TRBV6-5 and TRBJ1-3; possible D gene TRBD1, 5 bases. The CDR3 spans 16 residues. Germline assignment: CDR1 MNHEY and CDR2 SVGAGI. The CDR3 is CASSYAGQGSGNTIHF. CDR3 sequence (DNA): TGTGCCAGCAGTTACGCGGGGCAGGGCTCTGGAAACACCATACATTTT.

This clonotype has only a few counts. This chain connects TRBV6-2 or TRBV6-3 to TRBJ2-1; D is unclear. V was shortened by 6 bases and J by 10 bases, with 16 bases between the two germline ends. The CDR3 is 13 amino acids. CDR1 and CDR2 from the germline V gene are MNHEY and SVGEGT. The CDR3 is CASSPESISEQFF. The CDR3 nucleotides read TGTGCCAGCAGCCCCGAAAGTATTTCAGAGCAGTTCTTC.

This clonotype occurred a few times. The gene calls are TRBV7-8 and TRBJ2-7; TRBD1 or TRBD2 may be the D gene (5 bases each). Trimming left V 6 bases short and J 3 bases short, with 12 bases between. The germline gives CDR1 SGHVS, CDR2 FQNEAQ. This CDR3 comprises 13 residues. CDR3 in amino acids: CASSSGTLYEQYF. In nucleotides, the CDR3 is TGTGCCAGCAGTTCGGGGACCCTCTACGAGCAGTACTTC.

This clonotype was counted between two and nine times. The chain couples TRBV4-1 to TRBJ2-5; TRBD2 matches at 7 bases. The CDR3 contains 17 residues. After removal of 0 bases from V and 7 bases from J, the junction contained 14 bases not matched to a gene. Germline V gene sequence: CDR1 MGHRA, CDR2 YSYEKL. This chain's CDR3 is CASSQDGLAASGRTQYF. The DNA of the CDR3 is TGCGCCAGCAGCCAAGATGGCCTAGCGGCAAGCGGGCGGACCCAGTACTTC.

This clonotype was seen a handful of times. The chain joins TRBV7-2 to TRBJ1-4, with D perhaps matching TRBD1 (5 bases). The V gene lost 2 bases and the J gene lost 16 bases, with 26 bases spanning the gap. Germline loops: CDR1 SGHTA, CDR2 FQGNSA. CDR3 size: 16 residues. The CDR3 region has the DNA TGTGCCAGCAGCTTATGGGCAGGGAGGTCGGGGGTGGAAGGGTTTTTT. It specifies CASSLWAGRSGVEGFF.

CDR3 DNA sequence: TGTGCCAGCAGCCTACTGGGACTCCAAATAGATACGCAGTATTTT. Translating gives CASSLLGLQIDTQYF. The chain carries TRBV14 and TRBJ2-3, with D perhaps TRBD2 (6 bases). V dropped 4 bases and J dropped 5 bases, with 16 bases sitting between them. CDR1 is SGHDN, CDR2 FVKESK, per germline. The CDR3 has 15 amino acids.

This clonotype showed up just a few times. The rearrangement links TRBV7-2 to TRBJ2-7; TRBD1 matches at 10 bases. The CDR3 sequence is 16 residues long. Germline V gene sequence: CDR1 SGHTA, CDR2 FQGNSA. The trim removed 2 bases at V and 7 bases at J, leaving 11 bases unmatched. CDR3 sequence: CASSLQTGTGAGEQYF. CDR3 in DNA: TGTGCCAGCAGCTTACAAACCGGGACAGGGGCCGGGGAGCAGTACTTC.

This clonotype was counted a few times. This chain links TRBV7-9 with TRBJ2-7; D is possibly TRBD1 (5 bases). The V end lost 10 bases, the J end lost 4 bases, and 23 bases lay between the germline ends. Germline V lookup: CDR1 SEHNR, CDR2 FQNEAQ (reference sequence). This CDR3 contains 15 residues. In DNA form, the CDR3 reads TGTGCCATCCAGAAAGGGGCTACCCCTCCATACGAGCAGTACTTC. Amino acid sequence: CAIQKGATPPYEQYF.

The V call is TRBV5-1, the J call TRBJ1-1; no clear D. CDR3 length equals 16 residues. Germline V CDR1 and CDR2: SGHRS, YFSETQ. V gave up 0 bases and J gave up 1 base, with 13 bases separating them. The CDR3 loop reads CASSLGHTSGNTEAFF. The CDR3 region has the DNA TGCGCCAGCAGCTTGGGGCACACCTCGGGGAACACTGAAGCTTTCTTT.

This clonotype is medium-sized within its sample. V and J are TRBV6-2 or TRBV6-3 and TRBJ1-2; 7 positions match TRBD1. Germline V gene sequence: CDR1 MNHEY, CDR2 SVGEGT. J gave up 3 bases and V 6 bases, and 10 bases lay outside the gene matches. CDR3 length equals 15 residues. The DNA of the CDR3 is TGTGCCAGCAGCCCCGTAGACAGGGCGGACTATGGCTACACCTTC. This encodes CASSPVDRADYGYTF.

This clonotype has more than one count but fewer than ten. The chain links TRBV4-3 to TRBJ1-1; the D gene is possibly TRBD1 (6 bases). Trimming stripped 6 bases from V and 6 bases from J, with 20 bases between. In germline, CDR1 is LGHNA, CDR2 YSLEER. The CDR3 loop spans 15 amino acids. The CDR3 reads CASRLNAGVGAEAFF. The CDR3 coding sequence is TGCGCCAGCAGATTAAATGCAGGGGTTGGCGCTGAAGCTTTCTTT.

The chain recombines TRBV6-1 with TRBJ2-1, with D possibly called TRBD1 or TRBD2 (6 bases each). The germline V gene encodes CDR1 MNHNS and CDR2 SASEGT. Trimming stripped 7 bases from V and 3 bases from J, with 10 bases between. CDR3 length: 13 residues. CDR3: CASTRGLYNEQFF. CDR3 nucleotides: TGTGCCAGCACCCGGGGGCTCTACAATGAGCAGTTCTTC.